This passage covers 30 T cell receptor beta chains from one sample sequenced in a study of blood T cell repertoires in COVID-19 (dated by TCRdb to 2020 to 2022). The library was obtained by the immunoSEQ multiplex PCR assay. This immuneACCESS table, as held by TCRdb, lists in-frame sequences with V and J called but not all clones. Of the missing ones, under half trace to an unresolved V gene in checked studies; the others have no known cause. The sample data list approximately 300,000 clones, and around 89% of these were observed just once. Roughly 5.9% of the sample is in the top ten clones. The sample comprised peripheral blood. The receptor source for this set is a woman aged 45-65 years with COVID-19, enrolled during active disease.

The CDR3 DNA follows: TGTGCCAGCAGTCTATCTAGCGGGAGTACTTTTGAGCAGTTCTTC. Protein: CASSLSSGSTFEQFF. The chain combines TRBV5-4 with TRBJ2-1, with 10 bases matching TRBD2. The CDR3 is 15 residues long. Germline-derived CDR1 and CDR2 are SGHNT and YYREEE (reference sequence). Unmatched junction bases numbered 11, after V lost 5 bases and J lost 9 bases.

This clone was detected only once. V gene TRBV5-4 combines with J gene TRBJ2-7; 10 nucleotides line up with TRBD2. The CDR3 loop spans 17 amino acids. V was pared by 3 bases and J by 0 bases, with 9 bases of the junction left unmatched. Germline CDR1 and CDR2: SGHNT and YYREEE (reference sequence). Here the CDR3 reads CASSSGRASGSSYEQYF. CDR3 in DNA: TGTGCCAGCAGCTCCGGTCGTGCTAGCGGGAGCTCCTACGAGCAGTACTTC.

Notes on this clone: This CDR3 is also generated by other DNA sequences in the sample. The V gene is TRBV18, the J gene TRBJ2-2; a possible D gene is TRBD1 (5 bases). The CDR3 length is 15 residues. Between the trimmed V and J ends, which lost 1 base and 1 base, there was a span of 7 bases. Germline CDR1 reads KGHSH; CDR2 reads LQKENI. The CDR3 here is CASSPRGQNTGELFF. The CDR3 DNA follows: TGTGCCAGCTCACCACGCGGACAGAACACCGGGGAGCTGTTTTTT.

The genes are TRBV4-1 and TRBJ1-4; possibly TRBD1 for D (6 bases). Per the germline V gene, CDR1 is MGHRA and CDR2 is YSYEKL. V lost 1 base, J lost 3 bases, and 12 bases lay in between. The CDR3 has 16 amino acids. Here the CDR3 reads CASSQAQGMANEKLFF. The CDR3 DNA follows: TGCGCCAGCAGCCAAGCACAGGGAATGGCTAATGAAAAACTGTTTTTT.

The DNA for the CDR3 is TGCGCCAGCAGCTATGGGGGCACCGAGGGCTACGAGCAGTACTTC. Translating it yields CASSYGGTEGYEQYF. The chain uses TRBV5-1 and TRBJ2-7; D possibly corresponds to TRBD1 (6 bases). The CDR3 runs to 15 residues. Between the trimmed V and J ends, which lost 3 bases and 3 bases, there was a span of 16 bases. Germline assignment: CDR1 SGHRS and CDR2 YFSETQ.

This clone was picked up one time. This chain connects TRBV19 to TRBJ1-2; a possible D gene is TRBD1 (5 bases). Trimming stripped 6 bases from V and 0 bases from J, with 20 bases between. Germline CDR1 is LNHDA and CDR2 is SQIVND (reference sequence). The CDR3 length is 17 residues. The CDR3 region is CASRRTAERGTNYGYTF. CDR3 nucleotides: TGTGCCAGTAGACGGACCGCGGAAAGGGGAACTAACTATGGCTACACCTTC.

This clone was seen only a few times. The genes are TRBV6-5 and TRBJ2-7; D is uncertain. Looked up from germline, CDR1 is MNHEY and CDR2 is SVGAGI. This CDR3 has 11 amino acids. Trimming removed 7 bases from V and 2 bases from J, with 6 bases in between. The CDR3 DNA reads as TGTGCCAGCACCTCAGCCTACGAGCAGTACTTC. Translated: CASTSAYEQYF.

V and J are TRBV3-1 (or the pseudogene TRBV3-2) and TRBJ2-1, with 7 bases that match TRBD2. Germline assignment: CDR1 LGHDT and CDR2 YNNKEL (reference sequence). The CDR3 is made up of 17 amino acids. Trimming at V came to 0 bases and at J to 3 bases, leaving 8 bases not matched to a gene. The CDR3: CASSQDQGSGLYNEQFF. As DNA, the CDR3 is TGTGCCAGCAGCCAAGATCAGGGTAGCGGGCTCTACAATGAGCAGTTCTTC.

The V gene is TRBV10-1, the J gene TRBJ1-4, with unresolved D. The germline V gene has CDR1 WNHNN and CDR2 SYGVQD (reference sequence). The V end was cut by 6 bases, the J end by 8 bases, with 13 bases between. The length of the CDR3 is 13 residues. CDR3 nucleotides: TGCGCCAGCAGACCCGCGGGAGGAGAAAAACTGTTTTTT. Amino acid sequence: CASRPAGGEKLFF.

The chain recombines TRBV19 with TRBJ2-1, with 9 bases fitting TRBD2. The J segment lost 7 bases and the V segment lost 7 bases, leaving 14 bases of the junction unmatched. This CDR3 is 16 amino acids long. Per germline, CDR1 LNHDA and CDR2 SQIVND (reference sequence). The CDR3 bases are TGTGCCAGTAAGGTGGCTAGCGGGATGTGGATGAATGAGCAGTTCTTC. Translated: CASKVASGMWMNEQFF.

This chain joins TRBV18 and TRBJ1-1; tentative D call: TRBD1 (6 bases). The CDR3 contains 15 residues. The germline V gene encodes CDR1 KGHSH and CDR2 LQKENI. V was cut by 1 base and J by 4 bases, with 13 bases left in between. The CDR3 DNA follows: TGTGCCAGCTCACCACTGCGGGGGCAGGGCACTGAAGCTTTCTTT. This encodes CASSPLRGQGTEAFF. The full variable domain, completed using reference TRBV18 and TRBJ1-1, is NAGVMQNPRHLVRRRGQEARLRCSPMKGHSHVYWYRQLPEEGLKFMVYLQKENIIDESGMPKERFSAEFPKEGPSILRIQQVVRGDSAAYFCASSPLRGQGTEAFFGQGTRLTVV.

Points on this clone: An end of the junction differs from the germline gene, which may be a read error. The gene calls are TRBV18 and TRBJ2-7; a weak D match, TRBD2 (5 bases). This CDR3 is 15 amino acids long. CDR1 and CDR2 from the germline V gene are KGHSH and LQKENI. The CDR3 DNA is TGTGCCAGCTCGCCACCGGGCGGGTATAACTACGAGCAGTACTTC. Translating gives CASSPPGGYNYEQYF. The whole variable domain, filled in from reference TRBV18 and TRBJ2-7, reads NAGVMQNPRHLVRRRGQEARLRCSPMKGHSHVYWYRQLPEEGLKFMVYLQKENIIDESGMPKERFSAEFPKEGPSILRIQQVVRGDSAAYFCASSPPGGYNYEQYFGPGTRLTVT.

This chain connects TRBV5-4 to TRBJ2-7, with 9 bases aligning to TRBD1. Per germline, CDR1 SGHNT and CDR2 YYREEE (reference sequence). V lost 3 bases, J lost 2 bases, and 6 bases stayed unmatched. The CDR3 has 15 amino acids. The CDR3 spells CASSSRDRVPYEQYF. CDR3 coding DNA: TGTGCCAGCAGCTCGAGGGACAGGGTGCCCTACGAGCAGTACTTC.

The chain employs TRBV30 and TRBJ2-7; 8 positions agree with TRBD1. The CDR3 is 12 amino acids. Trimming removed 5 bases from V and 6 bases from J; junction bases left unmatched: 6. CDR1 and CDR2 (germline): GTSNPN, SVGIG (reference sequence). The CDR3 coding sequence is TGTGCCTGGGGGGGACAGGTCTTCGAGCAGTACTTC. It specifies CAWGGQVFEQYF.

The DNA of the CDR3 is TGTGCCAGCAGCAGACTCTACGAGCAGTACTTC. Translated: CASSRLYEQYF. The V and J genes are TRBV12-3 or TRBV12-4 and TRBJ2-7, with D hard to call. Trimming left V 6 bases short and J 3 bases short, with 6 bases between. This CDR3 comprises 11 residues.

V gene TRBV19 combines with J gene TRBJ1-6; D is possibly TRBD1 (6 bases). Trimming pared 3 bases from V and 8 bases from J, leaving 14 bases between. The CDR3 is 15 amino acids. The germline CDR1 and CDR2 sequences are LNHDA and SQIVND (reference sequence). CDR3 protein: CASSMVGTLDSPLHF. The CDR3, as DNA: TGTGCCAGTAGTATGGTTGGGACATTGGATTCACCCCTCCACTTT.

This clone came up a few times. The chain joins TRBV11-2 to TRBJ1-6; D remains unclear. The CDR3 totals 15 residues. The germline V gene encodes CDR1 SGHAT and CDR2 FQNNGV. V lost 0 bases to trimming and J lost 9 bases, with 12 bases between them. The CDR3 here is CASSLDILRGSPLHF. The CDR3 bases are TGTGCCAGCAGCTTAGATATCCTCCGGGGTTCACCCCTCCACTTT.

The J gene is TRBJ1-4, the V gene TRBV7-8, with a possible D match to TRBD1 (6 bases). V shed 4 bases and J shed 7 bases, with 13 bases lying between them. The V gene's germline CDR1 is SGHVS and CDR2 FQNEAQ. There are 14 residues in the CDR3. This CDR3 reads CASSYGQRSEKLFF. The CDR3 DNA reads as TGTGCCAGCAGCTACGGACAGAGGAGTGAAAAACTGTTTTTT. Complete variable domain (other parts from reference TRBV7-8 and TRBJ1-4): GAGVSQSPRYKVAKRGQDVALRCDPISGHVSLFWYQQALGQGPEFLTYFQNEAQLDKSGLPSDRFFAERPEGSVSTLKIQRTQQEDSAVYLCASSYGQRSEKLFFGSGTQLSVL.

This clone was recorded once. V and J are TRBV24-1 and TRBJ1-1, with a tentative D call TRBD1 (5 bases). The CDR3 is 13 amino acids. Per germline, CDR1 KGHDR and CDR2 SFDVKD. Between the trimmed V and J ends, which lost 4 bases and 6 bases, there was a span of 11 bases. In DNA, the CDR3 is TGTGCCACCAGTGACGGGGGGAGGTCTGAAGCTTTCTTT. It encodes CATSDGGRSEAFF.

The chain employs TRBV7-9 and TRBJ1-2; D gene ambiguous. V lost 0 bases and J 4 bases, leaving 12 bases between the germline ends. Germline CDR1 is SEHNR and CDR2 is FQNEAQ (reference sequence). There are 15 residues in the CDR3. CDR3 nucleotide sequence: TGTGCCAGCAGCTTAGCGGGCAAAAGTCCCTATGGCTACACCTTC. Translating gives CASSLAGKSPYGYTF.

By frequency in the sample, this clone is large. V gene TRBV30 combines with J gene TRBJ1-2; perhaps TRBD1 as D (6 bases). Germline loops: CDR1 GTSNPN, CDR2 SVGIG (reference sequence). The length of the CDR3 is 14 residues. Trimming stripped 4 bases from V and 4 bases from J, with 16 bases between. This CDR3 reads CAWIGQKDIYGYTF. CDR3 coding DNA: TGTGCCTGGATCGGACAGAAAGACATCTATGGCTACACCTTC.

CDR3 loop: CASRFGLAGDYEQYF. The CDR3 DNA sequence: TGTGCCAGCAGATTCGGACTAGCGGGGGACTACGAGCAGTACTTC. The chain carries TRBV6-6 and TRBJ2-7, with 13 bases identical to TRBD2. V trimming: 6 bases; J trimming: 3 bases; junction bases outside the gene matches: 5. The germline V gene encodes CDR1 MNHNY and CDR2 SVGAGI (reference sequence). There are 15 residues in the CDR3.

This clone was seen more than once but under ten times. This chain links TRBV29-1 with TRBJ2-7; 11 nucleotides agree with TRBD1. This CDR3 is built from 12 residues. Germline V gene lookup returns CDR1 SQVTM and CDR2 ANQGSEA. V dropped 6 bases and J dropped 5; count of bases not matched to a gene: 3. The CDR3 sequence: CSVDRGPNEQYF. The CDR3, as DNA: TGCAGCGTGGACAGGGGGCCGAACGAGCAGTACTTC.

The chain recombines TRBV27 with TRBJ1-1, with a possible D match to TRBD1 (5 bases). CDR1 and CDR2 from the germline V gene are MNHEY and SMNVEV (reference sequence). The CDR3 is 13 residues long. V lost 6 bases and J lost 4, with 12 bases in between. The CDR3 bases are TGTGCCAGCAGGACAACAGGTTTCACTGAAGCTTTCTTT. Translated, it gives CASRTTGFTEAFF.

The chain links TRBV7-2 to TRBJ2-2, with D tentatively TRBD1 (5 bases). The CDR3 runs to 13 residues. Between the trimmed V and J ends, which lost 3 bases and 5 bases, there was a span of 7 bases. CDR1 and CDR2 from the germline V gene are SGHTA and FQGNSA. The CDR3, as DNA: TGTGCCAGCAGCTTCAGGGTTACCGGGGAGCTGTTTTTT. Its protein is CASSFRVTGELFF.

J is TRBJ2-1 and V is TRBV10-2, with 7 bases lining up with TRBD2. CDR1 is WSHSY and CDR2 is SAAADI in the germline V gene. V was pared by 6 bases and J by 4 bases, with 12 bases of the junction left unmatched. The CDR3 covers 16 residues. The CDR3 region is CASREGRAGQYNEQFF. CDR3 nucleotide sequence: TGCGCCAGCAGAGAGGGGAGGGCAGGGCAATACAATGAGCAGTTCTTC.

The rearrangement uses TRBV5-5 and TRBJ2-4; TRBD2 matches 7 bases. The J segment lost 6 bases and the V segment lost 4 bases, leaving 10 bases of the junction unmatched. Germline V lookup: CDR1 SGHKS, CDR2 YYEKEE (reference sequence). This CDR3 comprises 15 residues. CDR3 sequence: CASSPSPGGRNIQYF. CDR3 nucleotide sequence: TGTGCCAGCAGCCCGTCTCCGGGAGGTCGAAACATTCAGTACTTC. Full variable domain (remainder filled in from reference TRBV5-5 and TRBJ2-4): DAGVTQSPTHLIKTRGQQVTLRCSPISGHKSVSWYQQVLGQGPQFIFQYYEKEERGRGNFPDRFSARQFPNYSSELNVNALLLGDSALYLCASSPSPGGRNIQYFGAGTRLSVL.

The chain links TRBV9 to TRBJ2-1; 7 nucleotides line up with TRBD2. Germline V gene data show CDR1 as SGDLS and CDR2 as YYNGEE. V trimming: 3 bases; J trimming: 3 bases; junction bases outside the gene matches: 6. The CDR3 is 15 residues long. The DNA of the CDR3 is TGTGCCAGCAGCGCCGGGACTAACAACTACAATGAGCAGTTCTTC. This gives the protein CASSAGTNNYNEQFF.

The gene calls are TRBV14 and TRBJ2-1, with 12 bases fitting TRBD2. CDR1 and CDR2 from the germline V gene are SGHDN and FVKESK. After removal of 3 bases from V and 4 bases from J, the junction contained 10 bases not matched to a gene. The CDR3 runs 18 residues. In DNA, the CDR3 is TGTGCCAGCAGCCACCCCCTACTAGCGGGAGGACGTTACAATGAGCAGTTCTTC. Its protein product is CASSHPLLAGGRYNEQFF.

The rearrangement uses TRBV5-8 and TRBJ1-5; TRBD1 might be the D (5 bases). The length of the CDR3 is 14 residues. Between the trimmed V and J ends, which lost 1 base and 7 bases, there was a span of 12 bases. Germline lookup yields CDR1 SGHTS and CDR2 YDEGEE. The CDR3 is CASSLLVQGQPQHF. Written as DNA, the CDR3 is TGTGCCAGCAGCTTGTTGGTTCAGGGACAGCCCCAGCATTTT.